The 18 T cell receptor beta chains reported below all come from one sample, sequenced in a study of T cell therapy after organ transplantation. For these TCRs, the target antigens are not known. TCRdb's table, derived via immunoSEQ multiplex PCR, lists solely in-frame clones and lacks some. The table shows around 4,800 clones, with 60% to 70% occurring only once. The time point here: 4-8 weeks after completion of therapy. This specimen consisted of CD8+ T cells from blood, obtained after autologous CMV-specific T cell therapy. Source of these receptors: a human patient who had received a solid organ transplant and had CMV disease. T cells may partly derive from the graft donor.

This clone was counted between two and nine times. The rearrangement uses TRBV10-3 and TRBJ1-2; 9 bases are a match to TRBD1. The trim removed 6 bases at V and 6 bases at J, leaving 11 bases unmatched. The CDR3 runs to 15 residues. Germline loops: CDR1 ENHRY, CDR2 SYGVKD. In nucleotides, the CDR3 is TGTGCCATCAGGGGACGGGACAGGGACTGGGATGGCTACACCTTC. It is translated as CAIRGRDRDWDGYTF.

The DNA of the CDR3 is TGTGCCAGCAGTGGAATGACAGGGGAGAACGAGCAGTACTTC. This gives the protein CASSGMTGENEQYF. The chain has TRBV27 and TRBJ2-7; 8 positions match TRBD1. In germline, CDR1 is MNHEY, CDR2 SMNVEV (reference sequence). This CDR3 is 14 amino acids long. Trimming cost V 5 bases and J 5 bases; bases outside gene matches: 8.

This clone was seen just once. The J gene is TRBJ1-2, the V gene TRBV29-1; perhaps TRBD1 as D (6 bases). Germline V gene lookup returns CDR1 SQVTM and CDR2 ANQGSEA. The V and J ends lost 5 bases and 1 base respectively, with 11 bases between them. The CDR3 consists of 13 residues. In nucleotides, the CDR3 is TGCAGCGTTTCCGGGACAATTAACTATGGCTACACCTTC. Translation: CSVSGTINYGYTF.

The chain has TRBV6-1 and TRBJ2-7, with D hard to call. The end of the DNA aligns better with TRBJ2-5, so the J call may be wrong. Germline V lookup: CDR1 MNHNS, CDR2 SASEGT. The CDR3 is 13 residues long. CDR3 sequence: CASSKSLRETQYF. The CDR3 region has the DNA TGTGCCAGCAGTAAAAGCCTAAGAGAGACCCAGTACTTC.

The rearrangement joins TRBV6-6 to TRBJ2-5, with D perhaps assigned TRBD1 or TRBD2 (5 bases each). In germline, CDR1 is MNHNY, CDR2 SVGAGI (reference sequence). CDR3 length: 15 residues. The V gene lost 0 bases and the J gene lost 5 bases, with 13 bases spanning the gap. For the CDR3, the DNA is TGTGCCAGCAGTTACTCGAATCAGGGCGGGGAGACCCAGTACTTC. The encoded protein is CASSYSNQGGETQYF.

This chain connects TRBV11-3 to TRBJ1-6, with TRBD1 matching 7 bases. This CDR3 has 19 amino acids. CDR1 is SGHNT, CDR2 YENEEA, per germline. With V trimmed by 3 bases and J by 7 bases, 18 bases remained unmatched. Written as DNA, the CDR3 is TGTGCCAGCAGCTTGTCCGGGACAGCTTACCCTTTTGGGAATTCACCCCTCCACTTT. Protein sequence: CASSLSGTAYPFGNSPLHF.

V usage is TRBV7-9 and J usage is TRBJ2-5; no definite D call. Trimming left V 5 bases short and J 5 bases short, with 3 bases between. CDR1 is SEHNR, CDR2 FQNEAQ, per germline (reference sequence). This CDR3 contains 10 residues. CDR3 in amino acids: CASSAETQYF. CDR3 in DNA: TGTGCCAGCAGCGCGGAGACCCAGTACTTC.

The chain couples TRBV19 to TRBJ2-1, with 7 bases that match TRBD1. This CDR3 has 16 residues. Germline assignment: CDR1 LNHDA and CDR2 SQIVND (reference sequence). V lost 5 bases and J lost 6; bases outside the gene matches: 13. CDR3 bases: TGTGCCAGTAGTTCGGGACAGAATGTTTTCCGCAATGAGCAGTTCTTC. This translates into CASSSGQNVFRNEQFF.

On this clone itself: Different DNA sequences within this sample yield the same CDR3. The gene calls are TRBV5-1 and TRBJ2-5; D may be TRBD1 (5 bases). Germline loops: CDR1 SGHRS, CDR2 YFSETQ. Trimming left V 5 bases short and J 0 bases short, with 11 bases between. This CDR3 has 14 amino acids. The CDR3 region has the DNA TGCGCCAGCAGACTTGACAGTTACCAAGAGACCCAGTACTTC. It is translated as CASRLDSYQETQYF.

The chain carries TRBV28 and TRBJ1-1; D perhaps matches TRBD1 (6 bases). Trimming pared 5 bases from V and 7 bases from J, leaving 17 bases between. The length of the CDR3 is 14 residues. Germline assignment: CDR1 MDHEN and CDR2 SYDVKM. The CDR3 loop reads CASSVTGATHEAFF. The CDR3 nucleotides are TGTGCCAGCAGTGTAACGGGGGCCACCCATGAAGCTTTCTTT. Supplemented by reference TRBV28 and TRBJ1-1, the full variable domain reads DVKVTQSSRYLVKRTGEKVFLECVQDMDHENMFWYRQDPGLGLRLIYFSYDVKMKEKGDIPEGYSVSREKKERFSLILESASTNQTSMYLCASSVTGATHEAFFGQGTRLTVV.

This chain joins TRBV27 and TRBJ2-7; 8 positions match TRBD2. Germline CDR1 and CDR2: MNHEY and SMNVEV (reference sequence). The trim removed 0 bases at V and 2 bases at J, leaving 6 bases unmatched. This CDR3 region has 16 residues. In nucleotides, the CDR3 is TGTGCCAGCAGTTTATCGGGTGGCGGGAGGCCCTACGAGCAGTACTTC. This encodes CASSLSGGGRPYEQYF.

V is TRBV9 and J is TRBJ1-2, with D uncertain. With 7 bases removed from V and 2 bases from J, the gap between germline ends came to 6 bases. The CDR3 totals 11 residues. Looked up from germline, CDR1 is SGDLS and CDR2 is YYNGEE. The DNA of the CDR3 is TGTGCCAGCGGGCAGAACTATGGCTACACCTTC. This gives the protein CASGQNYGYTF.

The chain has TRBV7-9 and TRBJ1-6; 10 bases line up with TRBD1. CDR1 and CDR2 from the germline V gene are SEHNR and FQNEAQ (reference sequence). The CDR3 length is 15 residues. V lost 5 bases to trimming and J lost 8 bases; unmatched junction nucleotides: 6. CDR3: CASSPTGGLDSPLHF. The CDR3 DNA reads TGTGCCAGCAGCCCGACAGGGGGCTTGGATTCACCCCTCCACTTT.

The V gene is TRBV9, the J gene TRBJ2-7; 9 bases are a match to TRBD1. This CDR3 comprises 16 residues. CDR1 SGDLS and CDR2 YYNGEE come from the germline V gene. The V segment lost 2 bases and the J segment 3 bases; nucleotides outside the gene matches: 9. For the CDR3, the DNA is TGTGCCAGCAGCGTCGAGACCGGGACAGGGAGCTACGAGCAGTACTTC. This sequence encodes CASSVETGTGSYEQYF. Together with reference TRBV9 and TRBJ2-7, the CDR3 gives the full variable domain: DSGVTQTPKHLITATGQRVTLRCSPRSGDLSVYWYQQSLDQGLQFLIQYYNGEERAKGNILERFSAQQFPDLHSELNLSSLELGDSALYFCASSVETGTGSYEQYFGPGTRLTVT.

V gene TRBV18 combines with J gene TRBJ2-5, with TRBD2 identical over 7 bases. J lost 4 bases, V lost 4 bases, and 3 bases had no gene match. The CDR3 has 13 amino acids. Germline CDR1 and CDR2: KGHSH and LQKENI. The CDR3: CASSRKRGETQYF. CDR3 nucleotides: TGTGCCAGCTCACGTAAGCGGGGAGAGACCCAGTACTTC.

This chain connects TRBV10-3 to TRBJ2-3; D not resolved. V was cut by 1 base and J by 5 bases, with 4 bases left in between. Germline values: CDR1 ENHRY, CDR2 SYGVKD. The CDR3 totals 12 residues. The CDR3 DNA reads as TGTGCCATCAGTGAGTGGGAAGATACGCAGTATTTT. It codes for CAISEWEDTQYF.

The chain is built from TRBV7-6 and TRBJ2-1; 8 bases line up with TRBD2. V trimming: 3 bases; J trimming: 8 bases; junction bases outside the gene matches: 15. Germline loops: CDR1 SGHVS, CDR2 FNYEAQ. This CDR3 has 17 amino acids. CDR3 sequence: CASSLYTSGSLTDEQFF. The CDR3 DNA is TGTGCCAGCAGCTTGTACACTAGCGGTTCCCTAACCGATGAGCAGTTCTTC.

This clone was picked up one time. The chain couples TRBV28 to TRBJ1-5, with 9 bases matching TRBD1. The CDR3 spans 19 residues. The V segment lost 3 bases and the J segment 0 bases; nucleotides outside the gene matches: 12. The germline V gene encodes CDR1 MDHEN and CDR2 SYDVKM. CDR3 sequence reads: CASSFKGQGFSYSNQPQHF. The CDR3 bases are TGTGCCAGCAGTTTTAAGGGACAGGGATTTAGTTATAGCAATCAGCCCCAGCATTTT. Drawing the rest from reference TRBV28 and TRBJ1-5, the complete variable domain is DVKVTQSSRYLVKRTGEKVFLECVQDMDHENMFWYRQDPGLGLRLIYFSYDVKMKEKGDIPEGYSVSREKKERFSLILESASTNQTSMYLCASSFKGQGFSYSNQPQHFGDGTRLSIL.